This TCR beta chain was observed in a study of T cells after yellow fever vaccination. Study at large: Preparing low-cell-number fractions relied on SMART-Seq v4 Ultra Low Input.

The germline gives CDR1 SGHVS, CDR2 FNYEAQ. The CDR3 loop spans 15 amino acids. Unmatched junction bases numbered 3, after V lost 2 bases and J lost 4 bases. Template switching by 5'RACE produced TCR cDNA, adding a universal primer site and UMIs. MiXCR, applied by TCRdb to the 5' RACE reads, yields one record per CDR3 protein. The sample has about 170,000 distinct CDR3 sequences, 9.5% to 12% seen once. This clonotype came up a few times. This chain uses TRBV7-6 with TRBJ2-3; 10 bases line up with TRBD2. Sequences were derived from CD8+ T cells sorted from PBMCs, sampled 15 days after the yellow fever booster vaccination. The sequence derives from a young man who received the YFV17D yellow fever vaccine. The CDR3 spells CASSLIAGGSDTQYF. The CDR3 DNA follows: TGTGCCAGCAGCTTAATAGCGGGGGGTTCAGATACGCAGTATTTT.